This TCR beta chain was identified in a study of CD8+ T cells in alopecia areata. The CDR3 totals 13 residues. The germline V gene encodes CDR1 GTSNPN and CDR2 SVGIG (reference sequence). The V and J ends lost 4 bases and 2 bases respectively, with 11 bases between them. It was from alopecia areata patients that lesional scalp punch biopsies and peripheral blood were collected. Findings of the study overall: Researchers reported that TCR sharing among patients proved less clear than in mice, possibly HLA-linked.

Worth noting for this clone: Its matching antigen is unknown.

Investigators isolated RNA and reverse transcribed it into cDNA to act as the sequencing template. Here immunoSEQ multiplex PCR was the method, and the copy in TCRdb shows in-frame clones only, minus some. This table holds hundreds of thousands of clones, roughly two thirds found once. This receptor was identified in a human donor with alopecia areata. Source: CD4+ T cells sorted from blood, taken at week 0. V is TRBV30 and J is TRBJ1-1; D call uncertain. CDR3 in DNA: TGTGCCTGGAATCACGATGGTAACACTGAAGCTTTCTTT. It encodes CAWNHDGNTEAFF.